The 22 T cell receptor beta chains below all came from one sample that was sequenced in a study of cytomegalovirus exposure and HLA in healthy donors (dated by TCRdb to the late 2010s). The library was prepared using the immunoSEQ multiplex PCR assay. A mixture of 60 forward primers for TCR Vbeta segments and 13 reverse primers for TCR Jbeta segments was used in the multiplex PCR. As stored in TCRdb, this immuneACCESS dataset retains in-frame rearrangements with V and J assigned. A fraction of the clones does not appear; measured against another copy, unresolved V genes explain less than half of the discrepancy, and the remainder lacks a known reason. This sample has about 160,000 clones in its table, and approximately 80% of those were observed once. The top ten constitute approximately 1.4% of the sample. Sequencing was carried out using PBMCs. The receptors stem from a young woman in good health and CMV-seronegative.

The chain uses TRBV19 and TRBJ2-7; 12 bases match TRBD1. V shed 6 bases, J shed 4 bases, and the junction held 7 bases outside the gene matches. The CDR3 loop spans 15 amino acids. Per the germline V gene, CDR1 is LNHDA and CDR2 is SQIVND (reference sequence). The CDR3 coding sequence is TGTGCCAGTAGCCAACCGGGACAGGGGGCTTACGAGCAGTACTTC. Translation: CASSQPGQGAYEQYF.

This rearrangement joins TRBV19 to TRBJ1-6; 8 bases fit TRBD1. Germline V lookup: CDR1 LNHDA, CDR2 SQIVND (reference sequence). J was trimmed by 7 bases and V by 4 bases; bases with no gene match: 12. The CDR3 is 17 amino acids. The DNA for the CDR3 is TGTGCCAGTAGTACCGGGACAGGTATCCTTCCCAATTCACCCCTCCACTTT. Amino acids: CASSTGTGILPNSPLHF.

V and J are TRBV6-6 and TRBJ1-6; 9 bases fit TRBD1. The CDR3 loop spans 16 amino acids. CDR1 and CDR2 from the germline V gene are MNHNY and SVGAGI (reference sequence). Trimming at V came to 0 bases and at J to 7 bases, leaving 4 bases not matched to a gene. CDR3 region: CASSYSIDRGNSPLHF. CDR3 nucleotides: TGTGCCAGCAGTTACTCGATTGACAGGGGGAATTCACCCCTCCACTTT.

The chain joins TRBV6-5 to TRBJ1-5; 7 bases agree with TRBD1. The V and J ends lost 6 bases and 5 bases, in that order; junction bases with no gene match: 7. CDR1 MNHEY and CDR2 SVGAGI come from the germline V gene. The length of the CDR3 is 14 residues. The CDR3 here is CASRLQGTDQPQHF. The DNA for the CDR3 is TGTGCCAGCAGGCTACAGGGGACCGATCAGCCCCAGCATTTT.

This clone was observed once. V and J are TRBV28 and TRBJ1-6; 8 bases agree with TRBD1. V lost 5 bases and J lost 9; bases outside the gene matches: 9. The CDR3 sequence is 15 residues long. CDR1 and CDR2 from the germline V gene are MDHEN and SYDVKM. The CDR3 DNA reads TGTGCCAGCAGTACCCGGACAGGGCGGGCTTCACCCCTCCACTTT. It specifies CASSTRTGRASPLHF.

This clone was counted between two and nine times. This rearrangement joins TRBV6-1 to TRBJ2-3; the D gene is possibly TRBD1 (6 bases). Germline V lookup: CDR1 MNHNS, CDR2 SASEGT. This CDR3 has 14 amino acids. The ends were cut back, 6 bases at V and 2 bases at J, with 12 bases in the middle. The CDR3 loop is CASRGQLNTDTQYF. The CDR3 bases are TGTGCCAGCAGAGGACAGCTTAACACAGATACGCAGTATTTT.

The CDR3 coding sequence is TGTGCCAGTAGCGATTCGGGATCCCGAGAGACCCAGTACTTC. This translates into CASSDSGSRETQYF. This chain uses TRBV19 with TRBJ2-5; TRBD2 is a possible D gene (5 bases). V was pared by 6 bases and J by 4 bases, with 15 bases between. The CDR3 is 14 residues long. Looked up from germline, CDR1 is LNHDA and CDR2 is SQIVND (reference sequence).

J is TRBJ1-6 and V is TRBV7-2, with TRBD1 matching 8 bases. Germline CDR1 is SGHTA and CDR2 is FQGNSA. Trimming took 3 bases from V and 9 from J; bases not matched to a gene: 10. There are 16 residues in the CDR3. CDR3 sequence reads: CASSFEGQVSTSPLHF. The CDR3 bases are TGTGCCAGCAGCTTTGAGGGACAGGTTTCCACTTCACCCCTCCACTTT. The full variable domain, its missing parts supplied by reference TRBV7-2 and TRBJ1-6, is GAGVSQSPSNKVTEKGKDVELRCDPISGHTALYWYRQSLGQGLEFLIYFQGNSAPDKSGLPSDRFSAERTGGSVSTLTIQRTQQEDSAVYLCASSFEGQVSTSPLHFGNGTRLTVT.

The gene calls are TRBV19 and TRBJ2-1; TRBD2 matches 9 bases. CDR3 length equals 15 residues. V gave up 1 base and J gave up 7 bases; unmatched junction bases: 5. The V gene's germline CDR1 is LNHDA and CDR2 SQIVND (reference sequence). CDR3 amino acids: CASSIALAGRNEQFF. CDR3 DNA: TGTGCCAGTAGTATAGCCCTAGCGGGGAGGAATGAGCAGTTCTTC.

This clone was counted a single time. Additional DNA sequences in this sample encode the identical CDR3. This sequence joins TRBV6-1 and TRBJ1-3; the D gene is possibly TRBD1 (5 bases). V dropped 6 bases and J dropped 2 bases, with 14 bases sitting between them. CDR1 is MNHNS, CDR2 SASEGT, per germline. The CDR3 has 15 amino acids. CDR3 sequence reads: CASSLLTGAGNTIYF. The CDR3 bases are TGTGCCAGCAGCCTTTTGACGGGGGCTGGAAACACCATATATTTT.

This sequence joins TRBV21-1 and TRBJ2-3; TRBD2 was called by the table and not checked on the DNA. TRBV21-1 is flagged as a pseudogene. This CDR3 comprises 14 residues. This CDR3 reads CASINSGGTDTQYF. CDR3 DNA: TGTGCCAGCATCAACTCGGGGGGCACAGATACGCAGTATTTT.

This clone showed up just a few times. The V gene is TRBV5-4, the J gene TRBJ1-1; 11 bases align to TRBD1. The CDR3 covers 13 residues. V was pared by 5 bases and J by 6 bases, with 3 bases of the junction left unmatched. CDR1 and CDR2 (germline): SGHNT, YYREEE (reference sequence). CDR3 in amino acids: CASSGQGASEAFF. The CDR3 DNA sequence: TGTGCCAGCAGTGGACAGGGGGCGTCTGAAGCTTTCTTT.

The chain links TRBV5-6 to TRBJ1-3, with unresolved D. Germline assignment: CDR1 SGHDT and CDR2 YYEEEE. Trimming pared 0 bases from V and 0 bases from J, leaving 13 bases between. The CDR3 runs 17 residues. CDR3 in amino acids: CASSLDGLRVSGNTIYF. The CDR3, as DNA: TGTGCCAGCAGCTTGGATGGGTTGAGGGTCTCTGGAAACACCATATATTTT.

This clone was seen only once. The V call is TRBV19, the J call TRBJ2-7, with D possibly matching TRBD2 (6 bases). CDR1 is LNHDA and CDR2 is SQIVND in the germline V gene (reference sequence). The CDR3 extends over 15 amino acids. The germline V and J ends were trimmed by 5 bases and 5 bases, with 19 bases remaining between them. The chain's CDR3 is CASSLLSGSVNEQYF. The CDR3 nucleotides are TGTGCCAGTAGTTTATTATCCGGGAGTGTCAACGAGCAGTACTTC.

This clone was seen only a few times. The chain links TRBV30 to TRBJ1-2; the D is unclear. The V end was cut by 2 bases, the J end by 4 bases, with 11 bases between. This CDR3 has 13 amino acids. Germline-derived CDR1 and CDR2 are GTSNPN and SVGIG (reference sequence). The DNA for the CDR3 is TGTGCCTGGAGTCCGGGATCCCCCTATGGCTACACCTTC. It is translated as CAWSPGSPYGYTF.

This clone showed up just a few times. This sequence joins TRBV5-6 and TRBJ2-7, with TRBD1 identical over 9 bases. The CDR3 is 14 residues long. Germline V gene lookup returns CDR1 SGHDT and CDR2 YYEEEE. Trimming cost V 4 bases and J 7 bases; bases outside gene matches: 9. CDR3 region: CASSPGTGRREQYF. The DNA for the CDR3 is TGTGCCAGCAGCCCCGGGACAGGGCGTCGAGAGCAGTACTTC.

This CDR3 reads CASSPQGGEKLFF. The CDR3 coding sequence is TGTGCCAGCAGCCCCCAAGGGGGTGAAAAACTGTTTTTT. The chain recombines TRBV5-6 with TRBJ1-4; the D gene is possibly TRBD1 (6 bases). The CDR3 loop spans 13 amino acids. The V end was cut by 4 bases, the J end by 7 bases, with 11 bases between. Per germline, CDR1 SGHDT and CDR2 YYEEEE.

This chain joins TRBV27 and TRBJ2-3; maybe TRBD1 (7 bases). Germline CDR1 is MNHEY and CDR2 is SMNVEV (reference sequence). There are 18 residues in the CDR3. The ends were cut back, 3 bases at V and 0 bases at J, with 19 bases in the middle. CDR3 sequence reads: CASSFRAGGIISTDTQYF. The CDR3 nucleotides are TGTGCCAGCAGTTTTCGGGCAGGGGGGATAATTAGCACAGATACGCAGTATTTT.

The sample holds one count of this clone. J is TRBJ1-3 and V is TRBV5-1, with D possibly TRBD1 on 6 matching bases. CDR1 is SGHRS, CDR2 YFSETQ, per germline. With 4 bases removed from V and 1 base from J, the gap between germline ends came to 9 bases. CDR3 length: 14 amino acids. The CDR3 loop reads CASSDGQSGNTIYF. Here the CDR3 DNA reads TGCGCCAGCAGCGATGGACAGTCTGGAAACACCATATATTTT.

CDR3 coding DNA: TGTGCCAGCAGCGTAGTTGGAGGGTTCATAAATGAGCAGTTCTTC. Protein product: CASSVVGGFINEQFF. The rearrangement uses TRBV9 and TRBJ2-1; perhaps TRBD2 as D (6 bases). V shed 0 bases and J shed 7 bases, with 14 bases lying between them. There are 15 residues in the CDR3. Germline CDR1 is SGDLS and CDR2 is YYNGEE.

The table lists this clone with a count of one. The chain has TRBV19 and TRBJ1-2; D perhaps matches TRBD1 (5 bases). Between the trimmed V and J ends, which lost 3 bases and 3 bases, there was a span of 11 bases. In germline, CDR1 is LNHDA, CDR2 SQIVND (reference sequence). The CDR3 has 14 residues. The CDR3 here is CASSIGASDYGYTF. In DNA form, the CDR3 reads TGTGCCAGTAGTATTGGGGCTTCGGACTATGGCTACACCTTC.

This chain joins TRBV5-6 and TRBJ1-1; D gene uncertain. Trimming cost V 0 bases and J 5 bases, with 11 bases left between them. Germline V CDR1 and CDR2: SGHDT, YYEEEE. The CDR3 is made up of 14 amino acids. CDR3 protein: CASSLGGRGTEAFF. The CDR3 nucleotides read TGTGCCAGCAGCTTGGGAGGGAGAGGGACTGAAGCTTTCTTT.